What follows are 25 T cell receptor beta chains derived from one specimen sequenced in a study of T cell responses to AZD1222 COVID-19 vaccine. Only in-frame clones appear in the TCRdb table, and some are missing; sequencing was by immunoSEQ multiplex PCR. The sample yields about 150,000 clones, 91% seen once. The sample was peripheral blood, taken 28 days after the second AZD1222 dose. These receptors all come from an adult who received the AZD1222 COVID-19 vaccine.

V usage is TRBV19 and J usage is TRBJ1-3, with TRBD1 as a possible D gene (5 bases). Between the trimmed V and J ends, which lost 6 bases and 2 bases, there was a span of 26 bases. CDR3 length: 19 residues. The V gene's germline CDR1 is LNHDA and CDR2 SQIVND (reference sequence). CDR3 nucleotide sequence: TGTGCCAGTAGCAGAACCCCGGGGCCCGCTCGGATGACTGGAAACACCATATATTTT. This gives the protein CASSRTPGPARMTGNTIYF. The whole variable domain, remainder taken from reference TRBV19 and TRBJ1-3, is DGGITQSPKYLFRKEGQNVTLSCEQNLNHDAMYWYRQDPGQGLRLIYYSQIVNDFQKGDIAEGYSVSREKKESFPLTVTSAQKNPTAFYLCASSRTPGPARMTGNTIYFGEGSWLTVV.

The chain combines TRBV7-2 with TRBJ2-3; D is possibly TRBD1 or TRBD2 (5 bases each). The CDR3 spans 15 residues. CDR1 is SGHTA and CDR2 is FQGNSA in the germline V gene. V lost 2 bases to trimming and J lost 3 bases, with 12 bases between them. CDR3 loop: CASSLFSGGTDTQYF. The DNA of the CDR3 is TGTGCCAGCAGCTTATTCTCTGGGGGTACAGATACGCAGTATTTT.

The chain links TRBV7-9 to TRBJ2-7; D uncertain. Trimming shortened V by 2 bases and J by 0 bases, and 20 bases separated the two germline ends. This CDR3 contains 18 residues. Looked up from germline, CDR1 is SEHNR and CDR2 is FQNEAQ (reference sequence). The CDR3, as DNA: TGTGCCAGCAGCTTAAGGCCCAGTCCCCAAGAGAACTCCTACGAGCAGTACTTC. Amino acids: CASSLRPSPQENSYEQYF. The entire variable domain, with the rest obtained from reference TRBV7-9 and TRBJ2-7, is as follows: DTGVSQNPRHKITKRGQNVTFRCDPISEHNRLYWYRQTLGQGPEFLTYFQNEAQLEKSRLLSDRFSAERPKGSFSTLEIQRTEQGDSAMYLCASSLRPSPQENSYEQYFGPGTRLTVT.

The sample holds a few counts of this clone. V and J are TRBV27 and TRBJ1-1; D is possibly TRBD1 (5 bases). The V end lost 2 bases, the J end lost 2 bases, and 15 bases lay between the germline ends. Per the germline V gene, CDR1 is MNHEY and CDR2 is SMNVEV (reference sequence). CDR3 length: 16 amino acids. The CDR3 DNA reads TGTGCCAGCAGTTTAATGGCTGCAGGGCTAAACACTGAAGCTTTCTTT. As protein: CASSLMAAGLNTEAFF.

The chain links TRBV19 to TRBJ2-1; 8 positions agree with TRBD2. CDR1 is LNHDA, CDR2 SQIVND, per germline (reference sequence). V dropped 0 bases and J dropped 2; count of bases not matched to a gene: 6. The length of the CDR3 is 17 residues. CDR3 DNA sequence: TGTGCCAGTAGTATAGATCACGGGGGGGCCGCCTACAATGAGCAGTTCTTC. Encoded protein: CASSIDHGGAAYNEQFF.

This rearrangement joins TRBV2 to TRBJ1-2; the D is unclear. The length of the CDR3 is 10 residues. V lost 5 bases to trimming and J lost 5 bases, with 3 bases between them. Germline V gene sequence: CDR1 SNHLY, CDR2 FYNNEI. DNA for the CDR3: TGTGCCAGCAGTTCTTATGGCTACACCTTC. Its protein is CASSSYGYTF.

The V gene is TRBV19, the J gene TRBJ2-2, with D possibly being TRBD1 (5 bases). Germline values: CDR1 LNHDA, CDR2 SQIVND (reference sequence). V lost 11 bases, J lost 7 bases, and 8 bases lay in between. CDR3 size: 10 residues. Here the CDR3 reads CALGDGELFF. The CDR3 DNA reads as TGTGCCTTAGGGGACGGGGAGCTGTTTTTT.

The V call is TRBV7-2, the J call TRBJ2-7; TRBD2 is a possible D gene (5 bases). Germline V gene data show CDR1 as SGHTA and CDR2 as FQGNSA. This CDR3 is 15 amino acids long. Trimming left V 0 bases short and J 0 bases short, with 9 bases between. The CDR3 spells CASSLARASSYEQYF. The CDR3 region has the DNA TGTGCCAGCAGCTTAGCGCGGGCTAGCTCCTACGAGCAGTACTTC.

This chain joins TRBV11-2 and TRBJ2-1, with D maybe TRBD1 (5 bases). CDR1 and CDR2 (germline): SGHAT, FQNNGV. The ends were cut back, 0 bases at V and 3 bases at J, with 9 bases in the middle. The CDR3 length is 15 residues. The CDR3 loop is CASSLEAGLYNEQFF. The CDR3 DNA is TGTGCCAGCAGCTTAGAGGCAGGGCTCTACAATGAGCAGTTCTTC.

The chain carries TRBV4-2 and TRBJ2-1; TRBD2 matches at 8 bases. V shed 4 bases and J 15 bases; nucleotides not matched to a gene: 14. This CDR3 is 14 amino acids long. Looked up from germline, CDR1 is LGHNA and CDR2 is YNFKEQ. The CDR3 region has the DNA TGTGCCAGCAGCCCAAGCGGTGGGGGGACTAGACTGTTCTTC. Translating it yields CASSPSGGGTRLFF.

This chain links TRBV6-5 with TRBJ2-2; D is unclear. There are 15 residues in the CDR3. Germline CDR1 and CDR2: MNHEY and SVGAGI. Trimming removed 2 bases from V and 2 bases from J, with 9 bases in between. CDR3 protein: CASSYPGPNTGELFF. The CDR3 DNA sequence: TGTGCCAGCAGTTACCCGGGCCCTAACACCGGGGAGCTGTTTTTT.

This clone was observed a few times. The chain recombines TRBV10-1 with TRBJ1-1, with D possibly TRBD1 on 6 matching bases. This CDR3 has 11 amino acids. Trimming took 7 bases from V and 7 from J, leaving 10 bases between them. CDR1 and CDR2 from the germline V gene are WNHNN and SYGVQD (reference sequence). Here the CDR3 reads CASIGGVEAFF. Here the CDR3 DNA reads TGCGCCAGCATCGGGGGCGTTGAAGCTTTCTTT.

A remark on this clone: Germline is not matched at one junction end, which may reflect a read error. The chain employs TRBV7-2 and TRBJ2-3; D might be TRBD1 (5 bases). The V gene's germline CDR1 is SGHTA and CDR2 FQGNSA. CDR3 length: 17 residues. Here the CDR3 reads CANSTPRGRMITDTQYF. The CDR3 nucleotides read TGTGCCAACAGCACCCCAAGGGGCCGCATGATTACAGATACGCAGTATTTT.

The chain couples TRBV2 to TRBJ1-5; possible D gene TRBD1, 5 bases. V lost 0 bases to trimming and J lost 5 bases, with 14 bases between them. The CDR3 is 16 residues long. Looked up from germline, CDR1 is SNHLY and CDR2 is FYNNEI. CDR3 bases: TGTGCCAGCAGTGAAGCGCTTCGGGGGACGCATCAGCCCCAGCATTTT. It translates to CASSEALRGTHQPQHF.

The V gene is TRBV4-3, the J gene TRBJ2-4, with a possible D match to TRBD2 (6 bases). This CDR3 has 15 residues. V was cut by 3 bases and J by 0 bases, with 9 bases left in between. Germline V gene data show CDR1 as LGHNA and CDR2 as YSLEER. CDR3 in DNA: TGCGCCAGCAGCCAGGGACTCCTAGCCAAAAACATTCAGTACTTC. Its protein is CASSQGLLAKNIQYF.

This clone was counted once. The gene calls are TRBV29-1 and TRBJ2-1; 10 nucleotides align to TRBD2. CDR3 size: 16 residues. The trim removed 3 bases at V and 2 bases at J, leaving 7 bases unmatched. The germline gives CDR1 SQVTM, CDR2 ANQGSEA. The CDR3 DNA is TGCAGCGTTGAGAGCACTAGCGGGATCCCCTACAATGAGCAGTTCTTC. Its translation is CSVESTSGIPYNEQFF.

This clone was counted a single time. The chain carries TRBV2 and TRBJ2-2, with TRBD2 matching 9 bases. Germline assignment: CDR1 SNHLY and CDR2 FYNNEI. The CDR3 has 14 amino acids. The junction had 1 base not matched to a gene; V was cut back by 7 bases and J by 1 base. CDR3 sequence reads: CASKLAGNTGELFF. The DNA for the CDR3 is TGTGCCAGCAAACTAGCGGGGAACACCGGGGAGCTGTTTTTT.

This clone was seen just once. The CDR3 here is CASSLAYSNQPQHF. The DNA for the CDR3 is TGTGCCAGCAGCTTAGCTTATAGCAATCAGCCCCAGCATTTT. V and J are TRBV7-9 and TRBJ1-5, with D unresolved. Germline CDR1 and CDR2: SEHNR and FQNEAQ (reference sequence). CDR3 length: 14 amino acids. Deletions cut 0 bases from V and 0 bases from J, with 3 bases between.

The rearrangement joins TRBV11-2 to TRBJ1-6; D is perhaps TRBD1 (6 bases). There are 14 residues in the CDR3. Germline lookup yields CDR1 SGHAT and CDR2 FQNNGV. Deletions cut 4 bases from V and 9 bases from J, with 13 bases between. The CDR3 sequence is CASSWQGWGSPLHF. CDR3 in DNA: TGTGCCAGCAGCTGGCAGGGGTGGGGTTCACCCCTCCACTTT.

The chain uses TRBV27 and TRBJ2-7; D perhaps matches TRBD2 (5 bases). The CDR3 runs to 15 residues. Germline lookup yields CDR1 MNHEY and CDR2 SMNVEV (reference sequence). With 0 bases removed from V and 5 bases from J, the gap between germline ends came to 14 bases. The CDR3 spells CASSLSGLEGDEQYF. The CDR3 DNA reads as TGTGCCAGCAGTTTATCGGGTCTAGAGGGAGACGAGCAGTACTTC.

The chain couples TRBV19 to TRBJ2-2, with D possibly called TRBD1 or TRBD2 (5 bases each). Trimming cost V 5 bases and J 5 bases, with 6 bases left between them. This CDR3 region has 12 residues. The germline CDR1 and CDR2 sequences are LNHDA and SQIVND (reference sequence). CDR3 bases: TGTGCCAGTAGTTGGGGGACCGGGGAGCTGTTTTTT. Protein sequence: CASSWGTGELFF.

The chain couples TRBV4-2 to TRBJ2-2; D call uncertain. CDR3 length: 14 amino acids. CDR1 LGHNA and CDR2 YNFKEQ come from the germline V gene. V gave up 6 bases and J gave up 2 bases, with 10 bases separating them. In nucleotides, the CDR3 is TGTGCCAGCAGGGTGGTGCCCAACACCGGGGAGCTGTTTTTT. Encoded protein: CASRVVPNTGELFF.

V usage is TRBV19 and J usage is TRBJ1-5; D gene ambiguous. This CDR3 comprises 15 residues. Germline loops: CDR1 LNHDA, CDR2 SQIVND (reference sequence). V shed 0 bases and J shed 6 bases, with 12 bases lying between them. DNA of the CDR3: TGTGCCAGTAGTATAGATCTCTCACGGGGTCAGCCCCAGCATTTT. Amino acid sequence: CASSIDLSRGQPQHF. The entire variable domain, with the rest obtained from reference TRBV19 and TRBJ1-5, is as follows: DGGITQSPKYLFRKEGQNVTLSCEQNLNHDAMYWYRQDPGQGLRLIYYSQIVNDFQKGDIAEGYSVSREKKESFPLTVTSAQKNPTAFYLCASSIDLSRGQPQHFGDGTRLSIL.

The chain has TRBV6-5 and TRBJ1-2; 8 nucleotides line up with TRBD1. The J segment lost 14 bases and the V segment lost 5 bases, leaving 10 bases of the junction unmatched. Germline CDR1 MNHEY, CDR2 SVGAGI. This CDR3 region has 12 residues. The DNA for the CDR3 is TGTGCCAGCAGTCCCGACAGGGGCCCGTTGACCTTC. Amino acid sequence: CASSPDRGPLTF.

This clone was picked up a small number of times. V and J are TRBV6-4 and TRBJ2-1; 8 positions agree with TRBD2. With 6 bases clipped from V and 2 bases from J, the junction kept 6 bases outside the gene matches. CDR3 length: 15 amino acids. CDR1 is MRHNA and CDR2 is SNTAGT in the germline V gene. CDR3 region: CASSEGGGTYNEQFF. The CDR3 DNA follows: TGTGCCAGCAGCGAGGGCGGGGGGACCTACAATGAGCAGTTCTTC.